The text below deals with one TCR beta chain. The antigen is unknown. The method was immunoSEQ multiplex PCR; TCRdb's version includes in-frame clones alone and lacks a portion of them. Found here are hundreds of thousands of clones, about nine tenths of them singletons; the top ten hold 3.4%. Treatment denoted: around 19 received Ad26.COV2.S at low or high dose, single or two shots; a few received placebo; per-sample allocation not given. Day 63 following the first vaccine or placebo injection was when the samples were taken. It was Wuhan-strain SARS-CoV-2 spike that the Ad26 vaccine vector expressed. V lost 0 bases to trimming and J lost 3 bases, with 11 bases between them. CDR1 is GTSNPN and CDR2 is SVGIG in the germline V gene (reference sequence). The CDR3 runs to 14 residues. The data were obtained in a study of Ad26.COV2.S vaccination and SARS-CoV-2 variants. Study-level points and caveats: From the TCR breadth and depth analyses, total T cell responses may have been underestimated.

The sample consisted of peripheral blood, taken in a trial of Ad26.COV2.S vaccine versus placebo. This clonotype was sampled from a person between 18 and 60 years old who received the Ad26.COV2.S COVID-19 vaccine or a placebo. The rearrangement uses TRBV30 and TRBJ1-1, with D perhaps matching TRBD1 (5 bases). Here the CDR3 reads CAWSVGGFYTEAFF. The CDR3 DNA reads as TGTGCCTGGAGTGTGGGGGGGTTTTACACTGAAGCTTTCTTT.